These T cell receptor beta chains were read from a single sample in a study of T cells in Graves' hyperthyroidism and ophthalmopathy. TCRdb recomputed calls from the multiplex PCR reads with MiXCR, one row per CDR3 protein. The sample includes under 350,000 distinct CDR3 sequences, approximately 13% seen only once; the top ten take 30% to 35%. Input material: blood. The receptors derive from a woman in her 40s with Graves' ophthalmopathy. Both conserved end residues are part of each CDR3. A D gene is named only where the DNA matches it firmly. A clone size is listed for some rows: how often the clone was seen (once, few, many), or a class if it is expanded.

V	J	size	D	DNA	CDR3
TRBV6-1	TRBJ2-7	few	TRBD2	TGTGCCAGCAGAGGGACTAGCGGATTATACGAGCAGTACTTC	CASRGTSGLYEQYF
TRBV2	TRBJ1-6	few	.	TGTGCCAGCAGGATAGGGAACTCACCCCTCCACTTT	CASRIGNSPLHF
TRBV7-9	TRBJ2-4	few	.	TGTGCCAGCAGCTTAGCGGGACCGACGGGCAAAAACATTCAGTACTTC	CASSLAGPTGKNIQYF
TRBV12-3/TRBV12-4	TRBJ2-5	many	TRBD2	TGTGCCAGCAGTTGGGAGCGGGAGGGCCAAGAGACCCAGTACTTC	CASSWEREGQETQYF
TRBV11-1	TRBJ2-7	many	.	TGTGCCAGCAGCCCCCGACGTTTTCCAGGGCCCCTCGAGCAGTACTTC	CASSPRRFPGPLEQYF
TRBV20-1	TRBJ2-7	few	TRBD2	TGCAGTGCAGAGGGACTAGCGGGAGTCTACGAGCAGTACTTC	CSAEGLAGVYEQYF
TRBV7-9	TRBJ2-7	many	.	TGTGCCAGCAGCAACCGACAGGTTGGGTACGAGCAGTACTTC	CASSNRQVGYEQYF
TRBV7-9	TRBJ2-7	.	TRBD1	TGTGCCAGCAGCTCTACAGGGGTCAGGTCCTACGAGCAGTACTTC	CASSSTGVRSYEQYF
TRBV20-1	TRBJ1-2	many	.	TGCAGTGCTAGAGATACCACGCGGTTTGGGTTACGAGGCTATGGCTACACCTTC	CSARDTTRFGLRGYGYTF
TRBV7-2	TRBJ2-1	many	TRBD1	TGTGCCAGCAGCACCCAGGGCGGCAGGGGGAATGAGCAGTTCTTC	CASSTQGGRGNEQFF
TRBV10-3	TRBJ2-7	.	.	TGTGCCATCAAACAAGAGGGTCTAACCTACGAGCAGTACTTC	CAIKQEGLTYEQYF
TRBV6-1	TRBJ1-2	many	TRBD1	TGTGCCAGCAGCGGGGGTGCGGGACAGTCCAACTATGGCTACACCTTC	CASSGGAGQSNYGYTF
TRBV7-9	TRBJ1-1	.	.	TGTGCCAGCAGCTTAGGGCTGAGCGGGGGGCGGATGAACACTGAAGCTTTCTTT	CASSLGLSGGRMNTEAFF
TRBV6-1	TRBJ2-3	many	TRBD2	TGTGCCAGCAGTCCTAGCGGGGGGGTGACAGATACGCAGTATTTT	CASSPSGGVTDTQYF
TRBV27	TRBJ2-7	many	TRBD2	TGTGCCAGCAGTTGGGCGGGAGGGCTAAAGGGGGACGAGCAGTACTTC	CASSWAGGLKGDEQYF